This T cell receptor beta chain originates from a study of T cell repertoires in ileal Crohn's disease. Study information: About half of patients got postoperative therapy: about ten thiopurines, roughly 19 anti-TNF. Study-wide points: Clonal expansions were more frequent in active smokers than non-smokers at surgery. Compared with CD4 T cells, sorted CD8 cells carried more expanded clones.

This table comes from immunoSEQ multiplex PCR, and its TCRdb copy is limited to in-frame clones, with some not included. The sample has some 15,000 clones; 65% to 85% are singletons. The ends were cut back, 0 bases at V and 4 bases at J, with 18 bases in the middle. The germline gives CDR1 SQVTM, CDR2 ANQGSEA. There are 16 residues in the CDR3. Patients were adults with ileal or ileocolonic Crohn's disease needing resection. This clone was seen a handful of times. Antigen specificity is unknown. Sequencing was done on a sample of ileal tissue. The genes are TRBV29-1 and TRBJ2-5; TRBD1 might be the D (5 bases). This TCR came from an adult with Crohn's disease. CDR3 loop: CSVEDHLLAGRETQYF. CDR3 nucleotides: TGCAGCGTTGAAGATCATCTCCTGGCAGGGCGAGAGACCCAGTACTTC.